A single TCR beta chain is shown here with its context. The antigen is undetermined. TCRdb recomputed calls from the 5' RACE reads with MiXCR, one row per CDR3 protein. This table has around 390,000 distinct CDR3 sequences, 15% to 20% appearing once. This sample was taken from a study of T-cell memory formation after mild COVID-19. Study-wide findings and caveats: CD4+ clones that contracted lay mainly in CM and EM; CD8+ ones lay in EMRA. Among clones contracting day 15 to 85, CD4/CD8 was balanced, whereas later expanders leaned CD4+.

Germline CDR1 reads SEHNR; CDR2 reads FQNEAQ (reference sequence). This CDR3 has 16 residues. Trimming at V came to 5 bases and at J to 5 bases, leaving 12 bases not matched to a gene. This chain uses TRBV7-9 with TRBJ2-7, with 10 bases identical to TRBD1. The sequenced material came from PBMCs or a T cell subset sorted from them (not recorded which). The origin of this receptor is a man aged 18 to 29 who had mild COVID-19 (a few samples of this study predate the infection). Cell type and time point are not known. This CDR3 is CASSPDSGQGFDEQYF. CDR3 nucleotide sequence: TGTGCCAGCAGCCCGGACTCGGGACAGGGGTTCGACGAGCAGTACTTC.